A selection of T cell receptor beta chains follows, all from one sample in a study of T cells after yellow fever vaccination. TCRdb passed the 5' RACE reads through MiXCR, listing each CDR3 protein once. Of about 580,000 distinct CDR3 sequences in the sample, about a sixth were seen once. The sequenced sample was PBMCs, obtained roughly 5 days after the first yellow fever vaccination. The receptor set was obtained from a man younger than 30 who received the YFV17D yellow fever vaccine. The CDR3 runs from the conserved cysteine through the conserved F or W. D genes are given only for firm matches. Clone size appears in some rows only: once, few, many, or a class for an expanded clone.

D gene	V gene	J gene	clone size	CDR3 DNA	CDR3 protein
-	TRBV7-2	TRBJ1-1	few	TGTGCCAGCAGCAGAAACAGGGTGGGTCTCGCTGAAGCTTTCTTT	CASSRNRVGLAEAFF
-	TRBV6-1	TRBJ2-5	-	TGTGCCAGCAGCTTTAGACTAGGAGAGACCCAGTACTTC	CASSFRLGETQYF
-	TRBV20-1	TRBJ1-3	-	TGCAGTGCTCTCCTCTCTGGAAACACCATATATTTT	CSALLSGNTIYF
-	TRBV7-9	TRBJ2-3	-	TGTGCCAGCAGCCTTAATGGGTACGGAGATACGCAGTATTTT	CASSLNGYGDTQYF
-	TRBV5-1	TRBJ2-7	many	TGCGCCAGCAGCGGTACTCTCTTCAGCTCCTACGAGCAGTACTTC	CASSGTLFSSYEQYF
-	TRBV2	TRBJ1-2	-	TGTGCCAGCAGTGAAACCCAGGGAATGGGGTATGGCTACACCTTC	CASSETQGMGYGYTF
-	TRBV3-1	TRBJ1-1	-	TGTGCCAGCAGCTCCGGGACTCCGGGGAACACTGAAGCTTTCTTT	CASSSGTPGNTEAFF
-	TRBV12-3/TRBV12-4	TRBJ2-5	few	TGTGCCAGCAGTTGGGGGGGGCCTAGGGAAGAGACCCAGTACTTC	CASSWGGPREETQYF
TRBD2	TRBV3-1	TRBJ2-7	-	TGTGCCAGCAGCCTTCGGCCGGGACTAGCGGGGGGGAAATACGAGCAGTACTTC	CASSLRPGLAGGKYEQYF
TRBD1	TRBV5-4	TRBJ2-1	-	TGTGCCAGCAGCTTGGCCAGGACAGGCACCTACAATGAGCAGTTCTTC	CASSLARTGTYNEQFF
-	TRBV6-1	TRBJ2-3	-	TGTGCCAGCCAGCGGTTGGGGGCAACAGATACGCAGTATTTT	CASQRLGATDTQYF
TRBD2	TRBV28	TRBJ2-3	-	TGTGCCAGCAAGAAAGCGGGGGGGGTAGATACGCAGTATTTT	CASKKAGGVDTQYF
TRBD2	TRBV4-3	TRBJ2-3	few	TGCGCCAGCAGCCAAGAGCGGACGGGGGGGATAGATACGCAGTATTTT	CASSQERTGGIDTQYF
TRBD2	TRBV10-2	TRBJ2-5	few	TGCGCCAGCGGATCCGGGACTAGCGGGGAGACCCAGTACTTC	CASGSGTSGETQYF
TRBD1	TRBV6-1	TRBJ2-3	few	TGTGCCAGCAGCCCCCCGGGACAGGGGATAGATACGCAGTATTTT	CASSPPGQGIDTQYF
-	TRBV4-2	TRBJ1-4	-	TGTGCCAGCAGCCAAGATAACCTTGGCGGGAATGAAAAACTGTTTTTT	CASSQDNLGGNEKLFF
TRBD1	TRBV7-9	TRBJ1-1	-	TGTGCCAGCAGCTCCCGGGCAGGGGGCACTGAAGCTTTCTTT	CASSSRAGGTEAFF
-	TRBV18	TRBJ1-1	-	TGTGCCAGCTCACCAAGGGCAGGGGTCGGGGCGGCTGAAGCTTTCTTT	CASSPRAGVGAAEAFF
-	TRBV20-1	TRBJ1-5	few	TGCAGTGCCAAACTGAAGGGAGAGGGCCGGCAGCCCCAGCATTTT	CSAKLKGEGRQPQHF
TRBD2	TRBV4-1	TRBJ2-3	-	TGCGCCAGCAGCCTTCAGCCTAGCGGCACTAGCACAGATACGCAGTATTTT	CASSLQPSGTSTDTQYF
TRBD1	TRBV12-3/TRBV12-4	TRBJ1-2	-	TGTGCCAGCAGTTCAGCGGACAGGACACCCTATGGCTACACCTTC	CASSSADRTPYGYTF
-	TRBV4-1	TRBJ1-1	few	TGCGCCAGCAGCCGAACGGGTGCTGAAGCTTTCTTT	CASSRTGAEAFF
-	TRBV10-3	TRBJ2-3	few	TGTGCCATCAGAGATAGGGGGGATACGCAGTATTTT	CAIRDRGDTQYF
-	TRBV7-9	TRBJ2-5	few	TGTGCCAGCAGCCCGCCGGTGGGGGCCACAGAGACCCAGTACTTC	CASSPPVGATETQYF
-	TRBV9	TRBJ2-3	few	TGTGCCAGCAGCGTATCTCAGGGGTTGACAGATACGCAGTATTTT	CASSVSQGLTDTQYF
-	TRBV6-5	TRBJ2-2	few	TGTGCCAGCAGTTACTCCCCTCTTGGCCGAGAGCTGTTTTTT	CASSYSPLGRELFF
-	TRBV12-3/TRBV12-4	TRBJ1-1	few	TGTGCCAGCACCCTAGGAAGCCCGAACACTGAAGCTTTCTTT	CASTLGSPNTEAFF
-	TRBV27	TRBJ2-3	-	TGTGCCAGCAGTTCGGGAGTTTCCCCTCGCACAGATACGCAGTATTTT	CASSSGVSPRTDTQYF
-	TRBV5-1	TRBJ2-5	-	TGCGCCAGCAGCCGGAGGTACCAAGAGACCCAGTACTTC	CASSRRYQETQYF
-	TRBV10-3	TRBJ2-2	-	TGTGCCATCAGTGGTTCCCGGTCGGGGACCGGGGAGCTGTTTTTT	CAISGSRSGTGELFF
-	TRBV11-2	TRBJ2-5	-	TGTGCCAGCAGCTTCGGTCCGGACGCAAGCGAAGAGACCCAGTACTTC	CASSFGPDASEETQYF
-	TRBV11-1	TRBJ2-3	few	TGTGCCAGCAGCTTAGCCCTAAGATCGGGGGATAGTAGCACAGATACGCAGTATTTT	CASSLALRSGDSSTDTQYF
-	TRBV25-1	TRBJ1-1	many	TGTGCCAGCAGGAACTGGTTGAGCACTGAAGCTTTCTTT	CASRNWLSTEAFF
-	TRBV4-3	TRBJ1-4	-	TGCGCCAGCAGCCAAGACCCCCAAATTCTGGGGGAAAAACTGTTTTTT	CASSQDPQILGEKLFF
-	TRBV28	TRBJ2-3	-	TGTGCCAGCAGTTTCGGGCGGGGAGGTAGCACAGATACGCAGTATTTT	CASSFGRGGSTDTQYF
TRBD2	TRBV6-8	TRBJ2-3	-	TGTGCCAGGAGTTATCTCCCGCGGGGGTATGGCGCAGATACGCAGTATTTT	CARSYLPRGYGADTQYF
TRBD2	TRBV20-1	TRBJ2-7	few	TGCAGTGCTAGAGACCCCCAGCGGGGATCCTACGAGCAGTACTTC	CSARDPQRGSYEQYF
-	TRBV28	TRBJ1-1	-	TGTGCCAGCAGTTTAGGCGTAACAGCGTGGACTGAAGCTTTCTTT	CASSLGVTAWTEAFF
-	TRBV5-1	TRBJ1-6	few	TGCGCCAGCAGCTTGTGGGTCCGGGGCGCGAATTCACCCCTCCACTTT	CASSLWVRGANSPLHF
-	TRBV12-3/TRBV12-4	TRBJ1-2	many	TGTGCCAGCAATCGGGCTAACTATGGCTACACCTTC	CASNRANYGYTF
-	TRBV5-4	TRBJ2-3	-	TGTGCCAGCAATGAGTGGGGCGGGGTAGATACGCAGTATTTT	CASNEWGGVDTQYF
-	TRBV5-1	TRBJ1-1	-	TGCGCCAGCAGCATAGGGACGGAGGGAGGCACTGAAGCTTTCTTT	CASSIGTEGGTEAFF
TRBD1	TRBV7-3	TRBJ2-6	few	TGTGCCAGCAGCCTGCTGACAGGGCCTGGGGCCAACGTCCTGACTTTC	CASSLLTGPGANVLTF
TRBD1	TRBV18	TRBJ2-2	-	TGTGCCAGCTCACCACGTACACAGGGGGCGTCCGGGGAGCTGTTTTTT	CASSPRTQGASGELFF
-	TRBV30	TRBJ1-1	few	TGTGCCTGTCTGGCCACTGAAGCTTTCTTT	CACLATEAFF
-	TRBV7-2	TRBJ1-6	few	TGTGCCAGCAACTTCGGGACGGGGAGCTCCTATAATTCACCCCTCCACTTT	CASNFGTGSSYNSPLHF